These T cell receptor beta chains were read from a single sample in a study of chemoradiotherapy in HPV16-positive cancers. The table came from immunoSEQ multiplex PCR; TCRdb's copy has only in-frame clones and leaves some out. Of 5,000 or so clones in the sample, 76% were seen once. The sample was acquired from a patient who underwent chemoradiotherapy. All receptors derive from a human donor with HPV-associated anogenital cancer. Both conserved end residues are part of each CDR3. D genes are given only for firm matches. A clone size is listed for some rows: how often the clone was seen (once, few, many), or a class if it is expanded.

j_call,d_call,v_call,clone_size,cdr3_nt,cdr3_aa
TRBJ1-5,-,TRBV19,-,TGTGCCAGTAGCCGGGACCGAAATCAGCCCCAGCATTTT,CASSRDRNQPQHF
TRBJ1-2,-,TRBV6-5,-,TGTGCCAGCAGTCTCAGGGAAGCTAACTATGGCTACACCTTC,CASSLREANYGYTF
TRBJ1-6,-,TRBV5-6,-,TGTGCCAGCAGCTTGAAGGACAGTATCTATAATTCACCCCTCCACTTT,CASSLKDSIYNSPLHF
TRBJ2-2,-,TRBV30,-,TGTGCCTGGAGTCCCGGGGGGAACACCGGGGAGCTGTTTTTT,CAWSPGGNTGELFF
TRBJ2-2,-,TRBV7-9,-,TGTGCCAGCAGCCCCAGGCAGGGACGAACCGGGGAGCTGTTTTTT,CASSPRQGRTGELFF
TRBJ2-7,-,TRBV7-9,few,TGTGCCAGCAGCTTACATGGAGGCTACGAGCAGTACTTC,CASSLHGGYEQYF
TRBJ2-2,-,TRBV5-1,-,TGCGCCAGCAGCTTGGTCCAGGGGAACACCGGGGAGCTGTTTTTT,CASSLVQGNTGELFF
TRBJ1-5,-,TRBV19,-,TGTGCCAGTATGCATCAGGGGAGGCAGCCCCAGCATTTT,CASMHQGRQPQHF
TRBJ2-1,TRBD2,TRBV18,-,TGTGCCAGCTCTAACTTAGCGGGAGAGCTATACAATGAGCAGTTCTTC,CASSNLAGELYNEQFF
TRBJ1-1,TRBD1,TRBV11-3,-,TGTGCCAGCAGACCCGGGACAGCGAACACTGAAGCTTTCTTT,CASRPGTANTEAFF
TRBJ1-2,TRBD1,TRBV5-1,-,TGCGCCAGCAGCTTGGGGACAGGCCTCTATGGCTACACCTTC,CASSLGTGLYGYTF
TRBJ1-5,-,TRBV14,once,TGTGCCAGCAGCCAATACGGAAATCAGCCCCAGCATTTT,CASSQYGNQPQHF
TRBJ2-2,-,TRBV5-4,few,TGTGCCAGCAGCTTGGTGGTGACGGGGAACACCGGGGAGCTGTTTTTT,CASSLVVTGNTGELFF
TRBJ2-2,TRBD2,TRBV4-3,-,TGCGCCAGCAGCCGTGAGGGGCTAGCGGGGCCCGGGGAGCTGTTTTTT,CASSREGLAGPGELFF
TRBJ2-5,-,TRBV5-4,-,TGTGCCAGCAGCCGTACCGGGAGAAAAGAGACCCAGTACTTC,CASSRTGRKETQYF
TRBJ2-1,-,TRBV19,once,TGTGCCAGTATGGAGGTTAACTTAGGTGAGCAGTTCTTC,CASMEVNLGEQFF
TRBJ2-3,TRBD1,TRBV9,-,TGTGCCAGCAGCCCCCGACAGGGAGGCACAGATACGCAGTATTTT,CASSPRQGGTDTQYF
TRBJ1-4,-,TRBV4-1,-,TGCGCCAGCAGCCACCCGACAGACCTTAGTGAAAAACTGTTTTTT,CASSHPTDLSEKLFF
TRBJ2-4,-,TRBV10-3,-,TGTGCCATCAGGGGGGATCGGGATGCCAAAAACATTCAGTACTTC,CAIRGDRDAKNIQYF
TRBJ2-5,-,TRBV19,-,TGTGCCAGTAGTGGAGGACCCTCGGAGGCCCAGTACTTC,CASSGGPSEAQYF
TRBJ2-1,TRBD2,TRBV11-2,-,TGTGCCAGCAGCGTGACTAGCGGGAGCTCCCGTGAGCAGTTCTTC,CASSVTSGSSREQFF
TRBJ1-5,-,TRBV5-5,-,TGTGCCAGCAGCTTGGAGCGGGGGACTCAGCCCCAGCATTTT,CASSLERGTQPQHF
TRBJ2-3,-,TRBV7-8,-,TGTGCCAGCAGCTTAGGCCGGGAAACTAGCACAGATACGCAGTATTTT,CASSLGRETSTDTQYF
TRBJ2-1,TRBD2,TRBV30,-,TGTGCCTGGAGTTTGTCGGGAGGGAATGAGCAGTTCTTC,CAWSLSGGNEQFF
TRBJ2-3,-,TRBV4-3,once,TGCGCCAGCAGCCAAGATTTAGGGTGGGGAGATACGCAGTATTTT,CASSQDLGWGDTQYF
TRBJ2-2,-,TRBV14,-,TGTGCCAGCAGCCACGCCCGGGGTGTCGGGGAGCTGTTTTTT,CASSHARGVGELFF
TRBJ1-2,-,TRBV27,-,TGTGCCAGCAGTTTATCCCGGGGTTATGGCTACACCTTC,CASSLSRGYGYTF
TRBJ1-3,-,TRBV6-5,-,TGTGCCAGCAGATCCTGGACTGGAAACACCATATATTTT,CASRSWTGNTIYF
TRBJ2-3,TRBD1,TRBV7-2,-,TGTGCCAGCAGCCCGACAGGGGGCACAGATACGCAGTATTTT,CASSPTGGTDTQYF
TRBJ2-5,-,TRBV20-1,few,TGCAGTGTTCCACTAGGAGAGACCCAGTACTTC,CSVPLGETQYF
TRBJ2-1,-,TRBV6-1,-,TGTGCCAGCAGTGACGACCTACGCGGCGATACCCATGAGCAGTTCTTC,CASSDDLRGDTHEQFF
TRBJ2-5,-,TRBV27,-,TGTGCCAGCAGTTTATTGCCGGACCGTTCGAAAGAGACCCAGTACTTC,CASSLLPDRSKETQYF
TRBJ1-1,-,TRBV18,-,TGTGCCAGCTCACCGGACCGGAGGGGGAACACTGAAGCTTTCTTT,CASSPDRRGNTEAFF
TRBJ2-3,TRBD2,TRBV29-1,-,TGCAGCGCAATAGCGGGAGGGCCAGGGGATACGCAGTATTTT,CSAIAGGPGDTQYF
TRBJ2-5,-,TRBV30,-,TGTGCCTGGGGGGACACTAGGGAAGCCCAGTACTTC,CAWGDTREAQYF
TRBJ2-7,-,TRBV11-3,-,TGTGCCAGCATGGGGTTCGACGAGCAGTACTTC,CASMGFDEQYF
TRBJ1-2,TRBD1,TRBV7-2,-,TGTGCCAGCAGCTTAGCCTGGACAGGGGTGGGCTATGGCTACACCTTC,CASSLAWTGVGYGYTF
TRBJ2-3,TRBD2,TRBV5-6,-,TGTGCCAGCTCCTATTCCGGGACTAGGCGGACAGATACGCAGTATTTT,CASSYSGTRRTDTQYF
TRBJ1-3,TRBD1,TRBV4-1,-,TGCGCCAGCAGCCAAGACCCGTCAAACTCCGGGACAGGGGGCCGGACTGGAAACACCATATATTTT,CASSQDPSNSGTGGRTGNTIYF
TRBJ2-7,TRBD1,TRBV10-3,-,TGTGCCATCAGTAACAAGATGCTGACGGACAGGGCGTCCTACGAGCAGTACTTC,CAISNKMLTDRASYEQYF
TRBJ1-5,TRBD1,TRBV28,-,TGTGCCAGCAGACGGAATACAGGGGTGGGTCAGCCCCAGCATTTT,CASRRNTGVGQPQHF
TRBJ2-7,TRBD1,TRBV28,-,TGTGCCAGCAGTTTACTTACCGGGACAGGGTTTTTC,CASSLLTGTGFF
TRBJ2-1,TRBD2,TRBV7-9,-,TGTGCCAGCAGCTTAGGGGGCTACCGAGCTAGCGGGCACAATGAGCAGTTCTTC,CASSLGGYRASGHNEQFF
TRBJ2-3,-,TRBV9,-,TGTGCCAGCAGCGTAGAGGGGGGCCGAGGGACGCAGTATTTT,CASSVEGGRGTQYF
TRBJ2-7,-,TRBV6-1,-,TGTGCCAGCAGTGAAGAAAGAACAGGGTTTACCTACGAGCAGTACTTC,CASSEERTGFTYEQYF
TRBJ2-2,-,TRBV29-1,-,TGCAGCGCCCGGGGCTCCGGGGAGCTGTTTTTT,CSARGSGELFF
TRBJ2-5,TRBD2,TRBV18,-,TGTGCCAGCTCCCCTATTCTAGCGGCTGGGGCACGAGAGACCCAGTACTTC,CASSPILAAGARETQYF
TRBJ2-1,TRBD2,TRBV11-1,once,TGTGCCAGCAGCTCCCGGGGGGTTGGACCCTACAATGAGCAGTTCTTC,CASSSRGVGPYNEQFF
TRBJ2-2,-,TRBV7-6,-,TGTGCCAGCAGCGCTGGGACGACGAACACCGGGGAGCTGTTTTTT,CASSAGTTNTGELFF
TRBJ2-5,-,TRBV19,-,TGTGCCAGTAGTATAGAGGCCCGAGGGACCCAGTACTTC,CASSIEARGTQYF